The clone carrying this T cell receptor beta chain was recorded only once. This sample was included in a study of blood T cell repertoires in COVID-19. Study-wide context: Italy, Spain and the United States were the sources of the convalescent and acute COVID-19 samples. Nucleic acid was either cDNA or gDNA, and it came from T cells, B-cell-depleted T cells, or PBMCs.

CDR1 and CDR2 from the germline V gene are KGHDR and SFDVKD. V was pared by 0 bases and J by 3 bases, with 10 bases between. CDR3 size: 16 residues. In the original processing: Reference gene primer amplification in the assay estimated nucleated cell counts. Sequencing used immunoSEQ multiplex PCR; TCRdb keeps in-frame clones, though not all of them. V, J and clone size derive from that table, while D and trimming were established from the DNA sequence. The sample includes around 250,000 clones, more than 75% of them seen just once. The J gene is TRBJ2-2, the V gene TRBV24-1; a weak D match, TRBD1 (6 bases). The receptor comes from a man aged 35-49 years with active or convalescent COVID-19. The sample was peripheral blood. The CDR3 DNA reads TGTGCCACCAGTGATTTGAGCAGGGGCGACACCGGGGAGCTGTTTTTT. It is translated as CATSDLSRGDTGELFF.